This T cell receptor (beta chain) was found in a study of OX40 agonist ivuxolimab in advanced cancers. TCRdb's copy holds only in-frame clones and misses some; the assay was immunoSEQ multiplex PCR. The sample lists about 88,000 clones, around 83% occurring once. The CDR3 has 15 amino acids. CDR1 MDHEN and CDR2 SYDVKM come from the germline V gene. V was cut by 6 bases and J by 4 bases, with 15 bases left in between. The clonotype originates from an adult with an advanced solid tumor such as melanoma, head and neck, liver or kidney cancer. Sequenced here: CD4+ or CD8+ T cells sorted from blood, sampled in a trial of the OX40 agonist ivuxolimab. J is TRBJ1-4 and V is TRBV28; perhaps TRBD1 as D (6 bases). The CDR3 DNA reads TGTGCCAGCAGCCCCCAGGGGCAGGGTAATGAAAAACTGTTTTTT. Its translation: CASSPQGQGNEKLFF.